The 21 T cell receptor beta chains listed next were all sequenced from one sample in a study of tumor and adjacent non-tumor tissue in lung cancer (dated by TCRdb to the late 2010s). RNA was isolated from bulk, unsorted tissue, and RNA quality was assessed with a NanoDrop ND-1000 and an Agilent 2100. Library preparation was by multiplex PCR. Sequencing relied on an Illumina HiSeq 2500. Following protocols modified from ARM-PCR, the researchers constructed TCRbeta libraries through three rounds of nested PCR with primers (Table S4). TCRdb ran its own pipeline on the public reads, namely fastp trimming at Q25 and MiXCR clone calling, and kept in-frame beta chains. Every distinct CDR3 protein forms one entry, paired with its most common genes and DNA. Present in this sample are around 66,000 distinct CDR3 sequences, 60% to 75% of which were seen just once. The ten largest account for 28% of the sample.

The sample was lung tumor tissue. These receptors all come from a man aged 60 to 69 with non-small cell lung cancer.

This clonotype was observed once. The V gene is TRBV18, the J gene TRBJ2-3; 7 bases fit TRBD2. CDR3 length: 13 residues. Germline CDR1 KGHSH, CDR2 LQKENI. With 4 bases clipped from V and 9 bases from J, the junction kept 7 bases outside the gene matches. In DNA form, the CDR3 reads TGTGCCAGCTCACTACCTGCGGGAGACACGCAGTATTTT. Translated, it gives CASSLPAGDTQYF.

There are a few counts of this clonotype. This rearrangement joins TRBV28 to TRBJ1-5; no definite D call. The germline V and J ends were trimmed by 10 bases and 0 bases, with 10 bases remaining between them. This CDR3 has 13 amino acids. Germline CDR1 is MDHEN and CDR2 is SYDVKM. CDR3: CATDRDSNQPQHF. CDR3 sequence (DNA): TGTGCCACCGATAGGGATAGCAATCAGCCCCAGCATTTT.

Note on this clonotype: This sequence may be a read error, since a much larger clone differs from it by one base. This chain connects TRBV5-6 to TRBJ2-3; perhaps TRBD1 as D (6 bases). From germline, CDR1 is SGHDT and CDR2 YYEEEE. This CDR3 has 12 residues. The CDR3 is CSSSLGTNTQYF. Written as DNA, the CDR3 is TGTTCCAGCAGCTTAGGGACAAATACGCAGTATTTT.

This clonotype has just a few counts. This sequence joins TRBV6-1 and TRBJ2-7; possibly TRBD1 or TRBD2 for D (6 bases each). Germline CDR1 is MNHNS and CDR2 is SASEGT. V lost 3 bases and J lost 8, with 20 bases in between. This CDR3 region has 15 residues. CDR3 sequence: CASSDPGAFSCKQYF. The CDR3 nucleotides are TGTGCCAGCAGTGACCCGGGGGCATTCTCCTGCAAGCAGTACTTC.

The CDR3 spells CASRLVEGLIINTEAFF. CDR3 nucleotide sequence: TGTGCCAGTAGATTGGTTGAAGGACTCATAATTAACACTGAAGCTTTCTTT. V and J are TRBV5-4 and TRBJ1-1; no reliable D call. With 8 bases removed from V and 2 bases from J, the gap between germline ends came to 25 bases. The CDR3 is 17 amino acids. Germline CDR1 and CDR2: SGHNT and YYREEE (reference sequence).

As for this clonotype: Possible read error: a much larger clone is one base away. The chain has TRBV6-2 or TRBV6-3 and TRBJ2-1, with 11 bases aligning to TRBD2. The CDR3 runs 15 residues. The V gene's germline CDR1 is MNHEY and CDR2 SVGEGT. The CDR3 DNA reads as TGTGGCAGCAGTTACTCACTAGCGGGAGACAATGAGCAGTTCTTC. It encodes CGSSYSLAGDNEQFF.

This sequence joins TRBV6-5 and TRBJ2-5; D assignment may be TRBD1 or TRBD2 (5 bases each). Deletions cut 9 bases from V and 5 bases from J, with 19 bases between. The CDR3 has 14 residues. Germline lookup yields CDR1 MNHEY and CDR2 SVGAGI. The CDR3 DNA is TGTGCCAGTAGCCCATCCCGGGGCAATGAGACCCAGTACTTC. Amino acids: CASSPSRGNETQYF.

V gene TRBV9 combines with J gene TRBJ2-7, with 9 bases that match TRBD1. The trim removed 4 bases at V and 3 bases at J, leaving 8 bases unmatched. The CDR3 has 15 residues. CDR1 and CDR2 from the germline V gene are SGDLS and YYNGEE. CDR3 loop: CASSPTGGTLYEQYF. The CDR3 DNA reads TGTGCCAGCAGCCCGACAGGGGGGACCCTCTACGAGCAGTACTTC.

This clonotype was observed once. At one end the junction does not follow the germline gene, possibly because of a read error. The chain recombines TRBV6-5 with TRBJ2-7; D unresolved. Germline V gene lookup returns CDR1 MNHEY and CDR2 SVGAGI. This CDR3 region has 15 residues. CDR3 residues: CVSSYSGNYHYEQYF. CDR3 nucleotides: TGTGTCAGCAGTTACTCGGGCAACTATCACTACGAGCAGTACTTC.

The sample holds a few counts of this clonotype. A much larger clone differs by one base, so this may be a read error. The rearrangement links TRBV11-2 to TRBJ1-4; D not resolved. This CDR3 has 12 amino acids. The germline gives CDR1 SGHAT, CDR2 FQNNGV. The CDR3 DNA follows: TGTGCCGGCAGCTTAGAGAATCGAAAACTGTTTTTT. Its protein product is CAGSLENRKLFF.

Comment on this clonotype: The junction differs from germline at one of its ends, possibly a read error. The chain joins TRBV30 to TRBJ1-6; D is ambiguous. CDR3 length equals 12 residues. Germline V gene sequence: CDR1 GTSNPN, CDR2 SVGIG (reference sequence). Written as DNA, the CDR3 is TGTGCCTGGAGTCCGGATGATTCACCCCTCCGGTTT. The encoded protein is CAWSPDDSPLRF.

The J gene is TRBJ2-2, the V gene TRBV5-6; 8 positions match TRBD1. This CDR3 is 16 amino acids long. CDR1 SGHDT and CDR2 YYEEEE come from the germline V gene. The DNA of the CDR3 is TGTACCAACAGCTTGGGCGGGACAGGGAACACCGGGGAGCTGTTTTTT. Protein product: CTNSLGGTGNTGELFF.

As for this clonotype: Germline and junction disagree at one end, which may indicate a read error. The chain has TRBV6-5 and TRBJ2-1; 7 bases line up with TRBD2. The CDR3 has 15 amino acids. CDR1 and CDR2 from the germline V gene are MNHEY and SVGAGI. The CDR3 region has the DNA TGTGCCAGTAGTTACGCTAGCGGAGGAAACAATGAGCAGTTCTTC. Translation: CASSYASGGNNEQFF.

As for this clonotype: The junction departs from germline at one end; a sequencing error may be responsible. J is TRBJ1-1 and V is TRBV5-6, with a tentative D call TRBD1 (5 bases). This CDR3 is 16 amino acids long. CDR1 is SGHDT and CDR2 is YYEEEE in the germline V gene. The CDR3 bases are TGTGTCAGCAGCTTGGTATATAGGGGAGGGGACACTGAAGCTTTCTTT. Protein sequence: CVSSLVYRGGDTEAFF.

J is TRBJ2-1 and V is TRBV12-3 or TRBV12-4; 7 bases match TRBD2. The CDR3 runs to 15 residues. CDR3 coding DNA: TGTGTCAGTAGTTTCCCTCAGCGGGATCACAATGAGCAGTTCTTC. It codes for CVSSFPQRDHNEQFF.

Concerning this clonotype: One end of the junction is discordant with germline, which a read error may explain. The chain recombines TRBV6-5 with TRBJ2-5, with D possibly matching TRBD2 (7 bases). The CDR3 totals 15 residues. Germline values: CDR1 MNHEY, CDR2 SVGAGI. For the CDR3, the DNA is TGTGCCAGCAGTTACGGGGGGGGGCCTCGAGAGAGCCAGTACTTC. Its translation is CASSYGGGPRESQYF.

Concerning this clonotype itself: No conserved phenylalanine or tryptophan is present at the end of the CDR3, so a read error is the likely explanation. The DNA is omitted, as the CDR3 cannot be located on it reliably, and the CDR3 follows TCRdb's listing. V gene TRBV6-1 combines with J gene TRBJ2-5. Looked up from germline, CDR1 is MNHNS and CDR2 is SASEGT. The CDR3 region is 13 residues in length, termini included. CDR3 sequence: CASSRGFQETHYS.

This clonotype was observed many times. The J gene is TRBJ1-1, the V gene TRBV7-8; the D is unclear. Trimming shortened V by 8 bases and J by 1 base, and 11 bases separated the two germline ends. Germline V gene lookup returns CDR1 SGHVS and CDR2 FQNEAQ. The CDR3 sequence is 13 residues long. CDR3 sequence reads: CASLKQPNTEAFF. CDR3 DNA: TGTGCCAGCCTTAAACAGCCGAACACTGAAGCTTTCTTT.

A note on this clonotype: Its ends do not fully match the called genes, so a read error is possible. The rearrangement joins TRBV12-3 or TRBV12-4 to TRBJ1-1, with D maybe TRBD1 (6 bases). The CDR3 spans 16 residues. This CDR3 is CASSLRTDKQGTKTVF. DNA of the CDR3: TGTGCCAGCAGTCTAAGAACCGACAAACAGGGCACTAAAACTGTCTTT.

This chain links TRBV11-2 with TRBJ2-2; 12 positions match TRBD2. This CDR3 comprises 15 residues. Germline trimming cut 5 bases from V and 3 bases from J; bases unmatched to any gene: 1. Germline lookup yields CDR1 SGHAT and CDR2 FQNNGV. CDR3 bases: TGTGCCAGCAGCCGACTAGCGGGAGACACCGGGGAGCTGTTTTTT. Amino acids: CASSRLAGDTGELFF.

On this clonotype: An end of the junction does not agree with germline; a read error may underlie this. V is TRBV20-1 and J is TRBJ1-2; 7 bases are a match to TRBD1. CDR3 length equals 16 residues. CDR1 and CDR2 (germline): DFQATT, SNEGSKA (reference sequence). The chain's CDR3 is CSAYSATGFSNYGYTF. The CDR3 DNA reads TGCAGTGCATATTCCGCGACAGGGTTTTCTAACTATGGCTACACTTTC.